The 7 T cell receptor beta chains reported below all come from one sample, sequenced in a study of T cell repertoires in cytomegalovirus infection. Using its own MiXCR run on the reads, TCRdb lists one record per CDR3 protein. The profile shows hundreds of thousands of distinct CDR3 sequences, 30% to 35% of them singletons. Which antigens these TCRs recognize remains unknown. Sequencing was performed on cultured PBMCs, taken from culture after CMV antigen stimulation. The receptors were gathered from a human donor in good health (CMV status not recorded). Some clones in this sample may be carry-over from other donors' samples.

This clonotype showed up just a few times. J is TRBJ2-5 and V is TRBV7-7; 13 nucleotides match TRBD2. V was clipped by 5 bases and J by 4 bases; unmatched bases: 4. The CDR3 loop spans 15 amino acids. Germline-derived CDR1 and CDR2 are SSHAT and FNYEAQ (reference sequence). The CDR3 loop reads CASSRTSGRAETQYF. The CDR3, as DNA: TGTGCCAGCAGCCGGACTAGCGGGAGAGCAGAGACCCAGTACTTC.

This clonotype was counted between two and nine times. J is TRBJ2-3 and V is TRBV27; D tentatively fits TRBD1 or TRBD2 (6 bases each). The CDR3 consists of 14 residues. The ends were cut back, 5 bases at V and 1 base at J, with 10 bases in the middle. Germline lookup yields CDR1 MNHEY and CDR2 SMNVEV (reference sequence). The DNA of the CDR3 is TGTGCCAGCAGTGGGGGGCTTGGCACAGATACGCAGTATTTT. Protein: CASSGGLGTDTQYF.

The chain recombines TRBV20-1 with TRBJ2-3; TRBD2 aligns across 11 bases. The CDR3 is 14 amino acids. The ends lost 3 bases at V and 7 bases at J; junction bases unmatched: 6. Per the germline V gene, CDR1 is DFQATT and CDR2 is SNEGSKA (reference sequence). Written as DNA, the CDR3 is TGCAGTGCTAGGACTAGCGGGATATATAATACGCAGTATTTT. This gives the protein CSARTSGIYNTQYF.

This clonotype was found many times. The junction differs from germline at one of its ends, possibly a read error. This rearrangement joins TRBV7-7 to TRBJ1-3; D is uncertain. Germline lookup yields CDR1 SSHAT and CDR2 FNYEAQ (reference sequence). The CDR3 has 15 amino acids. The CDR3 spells CASSPDLTSGNTIYF. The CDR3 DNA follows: TGTGCTAGCAGCCCTGACCTCACTAGTGGAAACACCATATATTTT.

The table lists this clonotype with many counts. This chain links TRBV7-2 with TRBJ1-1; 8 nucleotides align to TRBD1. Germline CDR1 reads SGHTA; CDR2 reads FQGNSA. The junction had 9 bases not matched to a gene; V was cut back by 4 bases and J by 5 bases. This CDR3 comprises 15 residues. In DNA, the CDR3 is TGTGCCAGCAGCTCCCGGACAGGGTCAGGGACTGAAGCTTTCTTT. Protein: CASSSRTGSGTEAFF.

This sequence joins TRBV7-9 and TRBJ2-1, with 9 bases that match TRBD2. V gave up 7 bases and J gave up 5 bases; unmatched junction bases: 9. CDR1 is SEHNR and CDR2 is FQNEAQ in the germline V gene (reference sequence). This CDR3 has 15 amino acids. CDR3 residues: CASTVGTSRHNEQFF. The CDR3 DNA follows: TGTGCCAGCACCGTTGGGACTAGCCGACACAATGAGCAGTTCTTC.

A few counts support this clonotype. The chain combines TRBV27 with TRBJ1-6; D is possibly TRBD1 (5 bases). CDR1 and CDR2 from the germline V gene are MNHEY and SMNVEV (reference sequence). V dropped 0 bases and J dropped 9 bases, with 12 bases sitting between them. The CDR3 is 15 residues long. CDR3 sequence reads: CASSLSRGVGSPLHF. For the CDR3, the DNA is TGTGCCAGCAGTTTATCTAGAGGGGTTGGTTCACCCCTCCACTTT.